A selection of T cell receptor beta chains follows, all from one sample in a study of OX40 agonist ivuxolimab in advanced cancers. Method: immunoSEQ multiplex PCR; TCRdb's copy keeps in-frame clones and lacks some. This sample yields fewer than 50,000 clones, of which approximately 78% are seen a single time; 2.6% belongs to the top ten. The source was CD4+ or CD8+ T cells sorted from blood, collected in a trial of the OX40 agonist ivuxolimab. The receptors were gathered from an adult with an advanced solid tumor such as melanoma, head and neck, liver or kidney cancer. CDR3s include the opening cysteine and the closing phenylalanine or tryptophan. Size is stated for part of the rows, as once, few or many counts, or as a class when the clone is expanded.

v_gene	abundance	CDR3aa
TRBV5-1	-	CASSLAGTADVLFYTF
TRBV5-6	once	CASSLENRATDTQYF
TRBV27	-	CASIDTSYGYTF
TRBV9	once	CASSVGEVLGSPLHF
TRBV4-2	-	CASSSGRQETQYF
TRBV14	-	CASTGAGDTYEQYF
TRBV2	-	CASSDPPYEQYF
TRBV29-1	-	CSVAVQGRDEKLFF
TRBV9	-	CASSVDTGGNTQYF
TRBV30	-	CAWSEGGGGTEAFF
TRBV14	-	CASSQTGRSYGYTF
TRBV9	few	CASSVGGETQYF
TRBV5-1	-	CASSIDRMETAF
TRBV5-3	once	CASSLNVVNGYTF
TRBV27	-	CASKRGLGETEAFF
TRBV19	-	CASSIVLASGELFF
TRBV27	once	CASSPQMDSLRWDGYTF
TRBV2	-	CASKERARSTDTQYF
TRBV7-8	-	CASSLVVGPATISYNSPLHF
TRBV7-3	-	CASSTGPEETQYF
TRBV5-6	-	CASSLVLREGTGELFF
TRBV5-1	-	CASSFMQGSNEQFF
TRBV5-1	-	CASSFSDHEQYF
TRBV5-1	-	CASSLGTGWGTDTQYF
TRBV2	-	CASSASSTGELFF
TRBV14	-	CASTGAGDTYEQYF
TRBV5-1	-	CASGQGSTDTQYF
TRBV4-1	-	CASSQESWGAPGTEAFF
TRBV5-4	-	CASSLGVGGRADTQYF
TRBV7-6	-	CASSSEPGGAGNTIYF
TRBV29-1	once	CSVEAGGPSTDTQYF
TRBV29-1	-	CSVGVAGLYNEQFF
TRBV5-6	-	CASSLGLISGNTIYF
TRBV19	once	CASSIGQGPGNTIYF
TRBV25-1	-	CASSPGGTGNNEQFF
TRBV18	-	CASSLLAGRPSSYNEQFF
TRBV5-1	-	CASSLESPGQPQHF
TRBV18	-	CASSPRVTTNTGELFF
TRBV7-3	-	CASSSQTTGELFF
TRBV2	once	CASSEQQSTGELFF
TRBV7-2	-	CASNPGTSGEDEQFF